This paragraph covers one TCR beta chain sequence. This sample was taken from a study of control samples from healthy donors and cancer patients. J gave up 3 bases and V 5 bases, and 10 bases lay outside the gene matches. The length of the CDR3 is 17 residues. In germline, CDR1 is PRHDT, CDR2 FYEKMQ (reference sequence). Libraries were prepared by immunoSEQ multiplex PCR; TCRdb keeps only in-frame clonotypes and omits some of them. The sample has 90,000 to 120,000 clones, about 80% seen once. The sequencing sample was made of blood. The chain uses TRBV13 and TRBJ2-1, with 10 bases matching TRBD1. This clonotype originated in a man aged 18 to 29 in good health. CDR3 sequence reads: CASSPQAGTGDYNEQFF. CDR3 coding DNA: TGTGCCAGCAGCCCACAGGCCGGGACAGGGGACTACAATGAGCAGTTCTTC.